This T cell receptor beta chain was identified during a study of cytomegalovirus exposure and HLA in healthy donors. Notes on the study in general: Trimming of TCR beta V- and J-genes showed a link, identified in a later analysis, to a missense DCLRE1C variant. Excluded: some indistinguishable V segments such as TRBV6-2 and TRBV6-3. Per a later analysis, approximately 16,000 TCR beta sequences showed association with HLA alleles at 0.05 false discovery rate.

A word on this clone: Antigen: not known.

Samples came from healthy bone marrow donors. CDR3 length: 16 residues. This PCR relied on a set of 60 Vbeta primers and 13 Jbeta primers. Sequencing used immunoSEQ multiplex PCR; TCRdb keeps in-frame clones, though not all of them. This repertoire shows approximately 160,000 clones, about 80% found once; its top ten account for about 1.5%. The gene calls are TRBV21-1 and TRBJ2-1; the table's D call TRBD1 went unverified against the DNA. TRBV21-1 is recorded as a pseudogene. The sequencing input was PBMCs. This sequence was found in a woman in her thirties in good health and CMV-seropositive. The CDR3 DNA sequence: TGTGCCAGCAGCAAAGAGGGGTTAAGCTCCTACAATGAGCAGTTCTTC. This gives the protein CASSKEGLSSYNEQFF.